Listed below are T cell receptor beta chains from one sample, sequenced in a study of vaccination and CD4 T cells after COVID-19. MiXCR was run by TCRdb on the PCR reads, yielding one entry per CDR3 protein. The data show 20,000 to 25,000 distinct CDR3 sequences, roughly 34% seen once. These receptors' antigens are unknown. Sequences were derived from CD4+ T cells from blood, cultured in vitro, sampled before SARS-CoV-2 vaccination. The receptors here all came from a human donor who had recovered from COVID-19. Each CDR3 is given without its conserved first and last residue. Fields, in order: V gene, J gene, CDR3 protein.

TRBV20-1	TRBJ2-5	SARDGGGLRTQY
TRBV28	TRBJ1-2	ASSPGQGAYYGYT
TRBV28	TRBJ1-6	ASSSGESSYNSPLH
TRBV19	TRBJ1-1	ASSIRAQEGTEAF
TRBV19	TRBJ1-6	ASSIDRRQGYGNSPLH
TRBV28	TRBJ2-7	ASSFRQNYEQY
TRBV5-1	TRBJ2-7	ASSWGQGPSYEQY
TRBV19	TRBJ2-5	ASSIGPRSGGQETQY
TRBV11-2	TRBJ1-1	ASSPGQWGTEAF
TRBV28	TRBJ2-7	ASSETSGILYEQY
TRBV19	TRBJ2-6	ASSIQGDTLYVLT
TRBV20-1	TRBJ2-1	SAILNRGVHEQF
TRBV6-1	TRBJ1-5	ASRWSGQDFTPQH
TRBV28	TRBJ2-1	ASSIPRRARGNEQF
TRBV7-9	TRBJ1-6	ASSLEDRVLH
TRBV20-1	TRBJ1-1	SAPLRGVEAF
TRBV11-3	TRBJ2-3	ASSLLSGRGDTQY
TRBV30	TRBJ1-2	AKRTANYGYT
TRBV5-1	TRBJ2-3	ASSLAGSGVTDTQY
TRBV11-1	TRBJ2-1	ASSQDTGGNEQF
TRBV24-1	TRBJ2-1	ATSDPGLAGGPSGQF
TRBV6-1	TRBJ1-4	ASRQTGGTNEKLF
TRBV6-5	TRBJ1-3	ASSSQGRGNTIY
TRBV6-5	TRBJ1-2	ASSYSSSRTNYGYT
TRBV20-1	TRBJ2-5	SARDRTVHQETQY
TRBV27	TRBJ1-2	ASSFQGADYGYT
TRBV6-1	TRBJ2-7	ASTPGTINYEQY
TRBV20-1	TRBJ1-1	SASSRPNTEAF
TRBV20-1	TRBJ1-1	SARARQATYEAF
TRBV5-5	TRBJ2-5	ASSLASIGQGRETQY
TRBV6-2/TRBV6-3	TRBJ1-1	ASRGTGASTEAF
TRBV28	TRBJ1-5	ASSLAVGVGQPQH
TRBV19	TRBJ2-2	ASSLVGELF
TRBV19	TRBJ1-2	ASSIAGGPNYGYT
TRBV7-9	TRBJ2-1	ASSFGGTAGAYNEQF
TRBV20-1	TRBJ2-3	SARLEGGADTQY
TRBV24-1	TRBJ1-6	ATQWSPNSPLH
TRBV6-1	TRBJ1-4	ASRVLNEKLF
TRBV6-2/TRBV6-3	TRBJ1-1	ASSRTVFNTEAF
TRBV20-1	TRBJ1-6	SASGQGPSPLH
TRBV20-1	TRBJ2-3	SASGTSSTDTQY
TRBV7-9	TRBJ1-2	ASSPPLGGYGYT
TRBV7-2	TRBJ2-7	ASSLAGTGIARQY
TRBV11-2	TRBJ1-2	ASSLQFLRVGYT
TRBV10-3	TRBJ1-5	ATWTGSNQPQH
TRBV11-2	TRBJ2-7	ASSLARGGGSYEQY
TRBV27	TRBJ2-3	ASSSGWGGSTDTQY
TRBV5-1	TRBJ2-5	ASSFQETQY
TRBV27	TRBJ1-6	ASRTTGSVASPLH
TRBV27	TRBJ1-3	ASSLTGGSGNTIY
TRBV7-9	TRBJ2-1	ASSSTGTGGYNEQF
TRBV6-5	TRBJ2-2	ASSYGFGGELF
TRBV11-2	TRBJ2-1	ASRPGTSGAYNEQF
TRBV7-2	TRBJ1-2	ASTLRETGYT
TRBV7-9	TRBJ2-7	ASSTGLVTYEQY
TRBV4-2	TRBJ1-2	ASSHAGFRGAMYGYT
TRBV2	TRBJ2-7	ASRWTGTYEQY
TRBV6-2/TRBV6-3	TRBJ1-2	ASSFEAKYGYT
TRBV6-5	TRBJ2-7	ASSYSAGVYEQY
TRBV7-2	TRBJ1-4	ASRAGTTNEKLF